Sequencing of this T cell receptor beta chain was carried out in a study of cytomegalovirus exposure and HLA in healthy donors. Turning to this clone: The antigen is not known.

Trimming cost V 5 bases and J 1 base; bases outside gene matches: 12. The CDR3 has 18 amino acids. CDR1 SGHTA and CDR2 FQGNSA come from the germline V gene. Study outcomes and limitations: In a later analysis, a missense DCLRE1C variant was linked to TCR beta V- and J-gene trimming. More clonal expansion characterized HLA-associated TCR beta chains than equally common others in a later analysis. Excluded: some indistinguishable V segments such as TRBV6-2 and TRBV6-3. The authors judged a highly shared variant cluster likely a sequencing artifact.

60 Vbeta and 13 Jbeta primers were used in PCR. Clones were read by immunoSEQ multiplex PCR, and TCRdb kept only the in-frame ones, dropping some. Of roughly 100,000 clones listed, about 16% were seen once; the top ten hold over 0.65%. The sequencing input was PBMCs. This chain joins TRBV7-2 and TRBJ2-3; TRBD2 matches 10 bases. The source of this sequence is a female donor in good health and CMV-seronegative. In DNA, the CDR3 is TGTGCCAGCAGCCGGAGCGCTAGCGGGGGACCACGCACAGATACGCAGTATTTT. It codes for CASSRSASGGPRTDTQYF.